One T cell receptor beta chain is described in this entry. Its matching antigen is unknown. Only in-frame clones appear in the TCRdb table, and some are missing; sequencing was by immunoSEQ multiplex PCR. The table records approximately 82,000 clones, 85% to 95% of them present only once. This specimen belongs to a study of cytomegalovirus exposure and HLA in healthy donors. The study's findings and limits: Overall, approximately 150 TCR beta chains were annotated as cytomegalovirus-associated.

The CDR3 consists of 15 residues. The V and J ends lost 2 bases and 7 bases, in that order; junction bases with no gene match: 6. Germline CDR1 reads SGHTA; CDR2 reads FQGNSA. The sample taken for sequencing was PBMCs. This TCR was sampled from a woman between 18 and 29 years old in good health and CMV-seronegative. V is TRBV7-2 and J is TRBJ2-3, with 10 bases that match TRBD1. CDR3 sequence reads: CASSLRGTGVNTQYF. The CDR3 nucleotides are TGTGCCAGCAGCTTACGAGGGACAGGGGTGAATACGCAGTATTTT.